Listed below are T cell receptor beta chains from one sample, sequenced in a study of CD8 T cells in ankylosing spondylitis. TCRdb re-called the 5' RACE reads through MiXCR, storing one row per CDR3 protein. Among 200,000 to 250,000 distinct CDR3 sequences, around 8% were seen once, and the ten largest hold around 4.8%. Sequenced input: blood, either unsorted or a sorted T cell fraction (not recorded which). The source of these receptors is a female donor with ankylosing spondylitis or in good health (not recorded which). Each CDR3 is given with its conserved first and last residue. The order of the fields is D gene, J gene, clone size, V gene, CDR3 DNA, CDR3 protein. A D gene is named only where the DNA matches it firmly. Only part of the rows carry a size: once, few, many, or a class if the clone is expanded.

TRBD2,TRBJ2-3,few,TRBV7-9,TGTGCCAGCAGCAGGACTAGTCTCGACATAACGCAGTATTTT,CASSRTSLDITQYF
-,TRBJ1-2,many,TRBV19,TGTGCCAGTAGTTCCAAGGGATTGAACTATGGCTACACCTTC,CASSSKGLNYGYTF
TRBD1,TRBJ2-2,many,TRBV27,TGTGCCAGCAGAACTACAGGGGCGGCCGGGGAGCTGTTTTTT,CASRTTGAAGELFF
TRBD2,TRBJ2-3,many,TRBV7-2,TGTGCCAGCAGCCCACGGACTAGCGGGAGTGGGGATACGCAGTATTTT,CASSPRTSGSGDTQYF
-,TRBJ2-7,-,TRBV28,TGTGCCAGCGGTCGGGCAGACGAGCAGTACTTC,CASGRADEQYF
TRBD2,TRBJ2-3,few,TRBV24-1,TGTGCCGTTAGCGGGAGCACAGATACGCAGTATTTT,CAVSGSTDTQYF
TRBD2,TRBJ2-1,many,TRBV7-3,TGTGCCAGCAGCTTATACCCTCGGACTAGCGGGAGTGTCAATGAGCAGTTCTTC,CASSLYPRTSGSVNEQFF
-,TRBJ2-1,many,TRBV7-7,TGTGCTAGCAGCCGTGGTGTGTCGGGACCGAACAATGAGCAGTTCTTC,CASSRGVSGPNNEQFF
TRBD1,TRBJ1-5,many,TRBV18,TGTGCCAGCTCACTGCAGGACAGGGGGAATCAGCCCCAGCATTTT,CASSLQDRGNQPQHF
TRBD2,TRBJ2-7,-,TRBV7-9,TGTGCCAGCGGCGGGAGGATTTCCTACGAGCAGTACTTC,CASGGRISYEQYF
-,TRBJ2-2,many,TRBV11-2,TGTGCCAGCAGCTCCGCCAGCGTGAACACCGGGGAGCTGTTTTTT,CASSSASVNTGELFF
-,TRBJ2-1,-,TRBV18,TGTGCCAGCTCACAGGGAGGGGGGCATGTGGATGAGCAGTTCTTC,CASSQGGGHVDEQFF
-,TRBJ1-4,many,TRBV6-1,TGTGCCAGCAGTGAATTGGTTGTTTCGGGAAAACTGTTTTTT,CASSELVVSGKLFF
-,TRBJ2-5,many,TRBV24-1,TGTGCCACCAGTGACAACCAAAGGACCAAAGAGACCCAGTACTTC,CATSDNQRTKETQYF
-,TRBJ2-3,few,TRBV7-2,TGTGCCAGCAGCCGATCCTGGGACACCCTCAGCACAGATACGCAGTATTTT,CASSRSWDTLSTDTQYF
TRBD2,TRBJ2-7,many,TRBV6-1,TGTGCCAGCAGTAGAGGGACTAGCGGGATTCTCGAGCAGTACTTC,CASSRGTSGILEQYF
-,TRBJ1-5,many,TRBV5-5,TGTGCCAGCGGCAGGGGTAGCAATCAGCCCCAGCATTTT,CASGRGSNQPQHF
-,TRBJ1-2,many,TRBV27,TGTGCCAGCAGTTTATCCAGAGCTAACTATGGCTACACCTTC,CASSLSRANYGYTF
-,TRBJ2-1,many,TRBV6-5,TGTGCCAGCCGGGACATCAACAATGAGCAGTTCTTC,CASRDINNEQFF
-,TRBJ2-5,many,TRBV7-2,TGTGCCAGCAGCTTACGGCGGCAAGAGACCCAGTACTTC,CASSLRRQETQYF
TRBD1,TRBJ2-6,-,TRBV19,TGTGCCAGTAGGGTAGGGGGCCGAGTTTCTGGGGTCAACGTCCTGACTTTC,CASRVGGRVSGVNVLTF
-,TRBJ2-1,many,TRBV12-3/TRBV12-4,TGTGCCAGCAGTCCCACAGGGAGCCAATTCGGTGAGCAGTTCTTC,CASSPTGSQFGEQFF
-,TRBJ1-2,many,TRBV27,TGTGCCAGCAGCCCCCGGGGGGCTGAGGGCTACACCTTC,CASSPRGAEGYTF